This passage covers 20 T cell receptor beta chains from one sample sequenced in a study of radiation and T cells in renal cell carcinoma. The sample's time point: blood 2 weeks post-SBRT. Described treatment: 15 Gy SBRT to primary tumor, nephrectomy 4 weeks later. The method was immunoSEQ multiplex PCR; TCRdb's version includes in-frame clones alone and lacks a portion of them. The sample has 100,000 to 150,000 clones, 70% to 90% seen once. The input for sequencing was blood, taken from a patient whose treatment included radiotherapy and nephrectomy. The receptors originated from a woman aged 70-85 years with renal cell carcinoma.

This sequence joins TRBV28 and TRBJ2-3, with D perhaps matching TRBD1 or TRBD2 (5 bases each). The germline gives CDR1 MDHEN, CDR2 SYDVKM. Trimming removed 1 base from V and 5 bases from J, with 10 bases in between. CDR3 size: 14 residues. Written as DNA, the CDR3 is TGTGCCAGCAGTTTATTAGGGGCGGGAGATACGCAGTATTTT. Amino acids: CASSLLGAGDTQYF.

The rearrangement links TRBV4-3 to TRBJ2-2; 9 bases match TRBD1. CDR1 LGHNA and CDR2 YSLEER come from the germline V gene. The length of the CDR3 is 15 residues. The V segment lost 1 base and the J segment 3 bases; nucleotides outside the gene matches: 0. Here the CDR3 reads CASSQGTGDTGELFF. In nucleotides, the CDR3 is TGCGCCAGCAGCCAAGGGACAGGGGACACCGGGGAGCTGTTTTTT.

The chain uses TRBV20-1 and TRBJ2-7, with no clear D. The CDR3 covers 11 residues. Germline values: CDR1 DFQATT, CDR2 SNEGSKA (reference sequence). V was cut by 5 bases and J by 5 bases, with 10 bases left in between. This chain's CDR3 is CSAESRHEQYF. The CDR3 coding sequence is TGCAGTGCTGAAAGTCGCCACGAGCAGTACTTC.

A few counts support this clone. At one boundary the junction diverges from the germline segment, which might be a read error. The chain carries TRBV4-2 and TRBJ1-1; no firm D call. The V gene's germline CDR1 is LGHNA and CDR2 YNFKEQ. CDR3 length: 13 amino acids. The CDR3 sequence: CASSKEKGAEAFF. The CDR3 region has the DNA TGTGCCAGCAGCAAAGAGAAGGGAGCTGAAGCTTTCTTT.

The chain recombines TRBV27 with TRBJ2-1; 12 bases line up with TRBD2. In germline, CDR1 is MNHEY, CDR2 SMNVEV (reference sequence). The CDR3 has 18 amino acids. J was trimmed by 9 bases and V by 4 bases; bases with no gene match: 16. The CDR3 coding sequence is TGTGCCAGCAGTTCCCTAGCGGGGGGGCAAGTTACAGCGAGTGAGCAGTTCTTC. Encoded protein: CASSSLAGGQVTASEQFF.

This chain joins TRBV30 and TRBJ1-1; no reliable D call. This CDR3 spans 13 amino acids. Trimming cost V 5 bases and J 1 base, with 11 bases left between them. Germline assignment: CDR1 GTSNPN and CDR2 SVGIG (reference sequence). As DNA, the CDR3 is TGTGCCTGGGGCCTTTCAGGGAACACTGAAGCTTTCTTT. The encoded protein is CAWGLSGNTEAFF.

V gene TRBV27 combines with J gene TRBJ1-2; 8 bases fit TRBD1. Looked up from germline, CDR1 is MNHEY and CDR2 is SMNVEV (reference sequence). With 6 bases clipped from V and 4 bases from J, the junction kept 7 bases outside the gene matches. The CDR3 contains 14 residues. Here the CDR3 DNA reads TGTGCCAGCAGCCAAGACAGGGGCACCTATGGCTACACCTTC. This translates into CASSQDRGTYGYTF.

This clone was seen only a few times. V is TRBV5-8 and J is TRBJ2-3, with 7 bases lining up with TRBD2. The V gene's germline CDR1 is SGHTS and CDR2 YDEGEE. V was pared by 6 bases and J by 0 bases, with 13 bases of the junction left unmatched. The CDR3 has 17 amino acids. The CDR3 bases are TGTGCCAGCACCCGGGGGGTTCGGACCCGCAGCACAGATACGCAGTATTTT. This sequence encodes CASTRGVRTRSTDTQYF.

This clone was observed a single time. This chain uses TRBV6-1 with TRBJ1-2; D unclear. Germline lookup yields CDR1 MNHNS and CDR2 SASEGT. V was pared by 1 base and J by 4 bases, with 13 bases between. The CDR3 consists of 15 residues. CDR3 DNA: TGTGCCAGCAGTGAAGGTGGAGCGGGGAGCTATGGCTACACCTTC. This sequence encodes CASSEGGAGSYGYTF.

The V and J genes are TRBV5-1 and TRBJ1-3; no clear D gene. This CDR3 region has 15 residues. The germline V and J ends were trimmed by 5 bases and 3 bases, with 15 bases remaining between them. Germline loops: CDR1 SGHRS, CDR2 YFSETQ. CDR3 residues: CASRGLGKDGNTIYF. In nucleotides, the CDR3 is TGCGCCAGCAGAGGATTAGGGAAGGATGGAAACACCATATATTTT.

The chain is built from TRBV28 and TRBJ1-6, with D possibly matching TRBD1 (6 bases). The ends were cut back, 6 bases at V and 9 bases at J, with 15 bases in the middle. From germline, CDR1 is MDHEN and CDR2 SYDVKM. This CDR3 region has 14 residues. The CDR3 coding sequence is TGTGCCAGCAGCTTTACAGGGAGTAGTTCACCCCTCCACTTT. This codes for CASSFTGSSSPLHF.

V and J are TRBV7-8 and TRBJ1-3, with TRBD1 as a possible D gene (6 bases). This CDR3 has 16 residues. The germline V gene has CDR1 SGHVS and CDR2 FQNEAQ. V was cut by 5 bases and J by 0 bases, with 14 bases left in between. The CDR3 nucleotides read TGTGCCAGCAGCGGAAGATTCAGGGGCTCTGGAAACACCATATATTTT. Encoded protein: CASSGRFRGSGNTIYF.

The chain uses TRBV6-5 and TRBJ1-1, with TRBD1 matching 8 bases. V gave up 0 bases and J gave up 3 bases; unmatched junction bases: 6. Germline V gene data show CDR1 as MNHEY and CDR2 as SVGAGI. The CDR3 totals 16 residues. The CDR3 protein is CASSYSPRGRYTEAFF. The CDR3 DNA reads TGTGCCAGCAGTTACTCGCCCAGGGGGCGGTACACTGAAGCTTTCTTT.

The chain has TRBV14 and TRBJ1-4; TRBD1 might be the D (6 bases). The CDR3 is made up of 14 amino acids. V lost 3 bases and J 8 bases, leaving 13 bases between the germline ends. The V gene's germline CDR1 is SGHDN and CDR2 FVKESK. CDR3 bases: TGTGCCAGCAGCCATTGGGGGCAGGGGGAAAAACTGTTTTTT. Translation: CASSHWGQGEKLFF.

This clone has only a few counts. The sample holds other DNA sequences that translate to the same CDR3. The CDR3 reads CAWSVSGATEAFF. As DNA, the CDR3 is TGTGCCTGGAGTGTATCAGGGGCCACTGAAGCTTTCTTT. J is TRBJ1-1 and V is TRBV30; weak D call: TRBD1 (6 bases). The CDR3 totals 13 residues. The V end lost 0 bases, the J end lost 4 bases, and 9 bases lay between the germline ends. Per germline, CDR1 GTSNPN and CDR2 SVGIG (reference sequence).

CDR3 DNA: TGTGCCAGCAGGCAGAGGCACAGCTATGGCTACACCTTC. Translating it yields CASRQRHSYGYTF. This chain uses TRBV6-5 with TRBJ1-2, with D hard to call. This CDR3 region has 13 residues. The ends were cut back, 6 bases at V and 4 bases at J, with 12 bases in the middle. Germline loops: CDR1 MNHEY, CDR2 SVGAGI.

The CDR3: CASSFTPRGRGETQYF. CDR3 bases: TGTGCCAGCAGTTTTACCCCCAGGGGGCGGGGGGAGACCCAGTACTTC. The V call is TRBV27, the J call TRBJ2-5, with D possibly matching TRBD1 (8 bases). The CDR3 loop spans 16 amino acids. Germline V gene data show CDR1 as MNHEY and CDR2 as SMNVEV (reference sequence). Trimming stripped 3 bases from V and 5 bases from J, with 19 bases between.

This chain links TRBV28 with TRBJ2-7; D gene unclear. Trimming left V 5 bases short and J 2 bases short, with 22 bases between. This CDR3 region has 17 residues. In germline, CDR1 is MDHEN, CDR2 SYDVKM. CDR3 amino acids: CASSGRLPSTEAYEQYF. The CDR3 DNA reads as TGTGCCAGCAGTGGACGCCTGCCCAGCACCGAGGCCTACGAGCAGTACTTC.

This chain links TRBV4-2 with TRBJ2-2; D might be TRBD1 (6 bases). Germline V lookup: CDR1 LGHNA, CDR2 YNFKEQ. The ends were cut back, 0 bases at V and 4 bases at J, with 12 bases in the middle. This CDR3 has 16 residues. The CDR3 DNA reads TGTGCCAGCAGCCAAGATATCACAGGGAGCACCGGGGAGCTGTTTTTT. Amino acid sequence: CASSQDITGSTGELFF.

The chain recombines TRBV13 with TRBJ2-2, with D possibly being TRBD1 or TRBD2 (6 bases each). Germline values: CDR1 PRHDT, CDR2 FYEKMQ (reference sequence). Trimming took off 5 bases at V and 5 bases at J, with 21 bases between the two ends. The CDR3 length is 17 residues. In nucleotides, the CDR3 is TGTGCCAGCAGCCCCTATGGGGGGCGGCGACTTACCGGGGAGCTGTTTTTT. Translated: CASSPYGGRRLTGELFF.